This T cell receptor beta chain was observed in a study of blood T cell repertoires in COVID-19. Overall study context: Samples representing acute and convalescent COVID-19 were sourced from the United States, Italy and Spain. Sample material is recorded as cDNA or gDNA derived from T cells, B-cell-depleted T cells, or PBMCs.

Original processing notes: Reference gene primer amplification gave estimated nucleated cell counts. Measured with immunoSEQ multiplex PCR; TCRdb has only the in-frame clones, and not every one. V and J calls and clone size are copied from that table; D and trimming were computed from the DNA. The sample gives around 440,000 clones, 88% of which show up once; 10% to 15% is in the top ten. V was pared by 5 bases and J by 8 bases, with 9 bases between. The CDR3 is 12 residues long. Germline assignment: CDR1 SEHNR and CDR2 FQNEAQ (reference sequence). The receptor was isolated from a woman between 50 and 59 years old with COVID-19, enrolled during active disease. This sequence joins TRBV7-9 and TRBJ2-2, with a possible D match to TRBD2 (5 bases). Input material: peripheral blood. The CDR3 protein is CASSHGGGELFF. The CDR3 nucleotides are TGTGCCAGCAGCCACGGAGGTGGGGAGCTGTTTTTT.